This T cell receptor beta chain emerged from a study of response to subunit inactivated influenza vaccine. Worth noting for this clonotype: Its specificity is unknown.

Whole-study results and caveats: Authors suggested each seasonal flu vaccination may recruit only limited numbers of new T cells.

TCRdb called the RT-PCR reads again in MiXCR, with one record for every CDR3 protein. The data show 300,000 to 350,000 distinct CDR3 sequences, about a fifth seen once. Germline V gene data show CDR1 as MGHDK and CDR2 as SYGVNS. The V gene lost 0 bases and the J gene lost 2 bases, with 23 bases spanning the gap. The CDR3 is 19 residues long. The chain employs TRBV25-1 and TRBJ2-7, with a tentative D call TRBD2 (6 bases). Sequencing was performed on PBMCs from blood, taken 21 months after vaccination. The TCR originated in a man aged 50 to 69 who received an inactivated influenza vaccine. CDR3: CASSEYFYWSRGSPYEQYF. The DNA of the CDR3 is TGTGCCAGCAGTGAATATTTCTATTGGTCGCGGGGATCACCCTACGAGCAGTACTTC.